The 22 T cell receptor beta chains reported below all come from one sample, sequenced in a study of blood T cell repertoires in COVID-19. Some clones are missing from TCRdb's copy, which holds only in-frame ones; the method was immunoSEQ multiplex PCR. The repertoire includes approximately 250,000 clones, approximately 86% of them detected once, and less than 15% sits in the top ten. The source material was peripheral blood. Receptor source: a woman aged 65 to 85 with COVID-19, enrolled during active disease.

The table lists this clone with a few counts. This rearrangement joins TRBV6-5 to TRBJ1-2; 11 nucleotides agree with TRBD1. The V and J ends lost 6 bases and 8 bases, in that order; junction bases with no gene match: 5. The germline V gene encodes CDR1 MNHEY and CDR2 SVGAGI. This CDR3 region has 13 residues. The chain's CDR3 is CASSPDRGQGYTF. CDR3 coding DNA: TGTGCCAGCAGCCCGGACAGGGGGCAAGGCTACACCTTC.

The gene calls are TRBV24-1 and TRBJ1-5; no reliable D call. Deletions cut 1 base from V and 2 bases from J, with 14 bases between. The CDR3 extends over 17 amino acids. From germline, CDR1 is KGHDR and CDR2 SFDVKD. The CDR3 DNA reads as TGTGCCACCAGTGATTTAAGAGGGAAGTGTGGCAATCAGCCCCAGCATTTT. Protein: CATSDLRGKCGNQPQHF.

This clone appeared a few times. The rearrangement uses TRBV5-1 and TRBJ1-2; TRBD1 aligns across 8 bases. The CDR3 consists of 14 residues. V dropped 1 base and J dropped 8; count of bases not matched to a gene: 7. The germline V gene has CDR1 SGHRS and CDR2 YFSETQ. The CDR3 protein is CASSLQDRVRGYTF. For the CDR3, the DNA is TGCGCCAGCAGCTTGCAGGACAGGGTCCGGGGCTACACCTTC.

This chain connects TRBV5-1 to TRBJ2-7; 7 positions agree with TRBD2. CDR1 is SGHRS and CDR2 is YFSETQ in the germline V gene. V shed 0 bases, J shed 4 bases, and the junction held 10 bases outside the gene matches. CDR3 length: 16 amino acids. The CDR3 coding sequence is TGCGCCAGCAGCTTGGCAGGCCTAGCGGTGCTTTACGAGCAGTACTTC. Its translation: CASSLAGLAVLYEQYF. Combining the CDR3 with reference TRBV5-1 and TRBJ2-7 gives the whole variable domain KAGVTQTPRYLIKTRGQQVTLSCSPISGHRSVSWYQQTPGQGLQFLFEYFSETQRNKGNFPGRFSGRQFSNSRSEMNVSTLELGDSALYLCASSLAGLAVLYEQYFGPGTRLTVT.

The chain employs TRBV28 and TRBJ1-4, with TRBD1 matching over 8 bases. This CDR3 has 16 residues. V trimming: 6 bases; J trimming: 3 bases; junction bases outside the gene matches: 9. CDR1 is MDHEN and CDR2 is SYDVKM in the germline V gene. In DNA form, the CDR3 reads TGTGCCAGCAGGCCAGGGGGCGCGTGGGCTAATGAAAAACTGTTTTTT. This translates into CASRPGGAWANEKLFF.

This chain uses TRBV5-1 with TRBJ2-3, with 9 nucleotides matching TRBD1. Germline V gives CDR1 SGHRS, CDR2 YFSETQ. The CDR3 is 15 residues long. The J segment lost 2 bases and the V segment lost 2 bases, leaving 3 bases of the junction unmatched. This CDR3 reads CASSLQGAFTDTQYF. The DNA for the CDR3 is TGCGCCAGCAGCTTACAGGGGGCTTTCACAGATACGCAGTATTTT. Full variable domain (outside the CDR3, taken from reference TRBV5-1 and TRBJ2-3): KAGVTQTPRYLIKTRGQQVTLSCSPISGHRSVSWYQQTPGQGLQFLFEYFSETQRNKGNFPGRFSGRQFSNSRSEMNVSTLELGDSALYLCASSLQGAFTDTQYFGPGTRLTVL.

The chain uses TRBV6-5 and TRBJ2-7; TRBD2 agrees at 9 bases. Germline V lookup: CDR1 MNHEY, CDR2 SVGAGI. J lost 6 bases, V lost 2 bases, and 8 bases had no gene match. The CDR3 contains 15 residues. CDR3 sequence reads: CASSYALAGEGEQYF. The CDR3 nucleotides read TGTGCCAGCAGTTACGCCTTAGCGGGGGAGGGCGAGCAGTACTTC.

The chain uses TRBV4-1 and TRBJ2-7; TRBD1 agrees at 9 bases. The length of the CDR3 is 15 residues. The ends lost 1 base at V and 2 bases at J; junction bases unmatched: 3. Germline-derived CDR1 and CDR2 are MGHRA and YSYEKL. The CDR3: CASSQGTGVAYEQYF. The CDR3 DNA is TGCGCCAGCAGCCAAGGGACAGGGGTGGCCTACGAGCAGTACTTC.

This chain uses TRBV9 with TRBJ2-3; 7 bases match TRBD1. Looked up from germline, CDR1 is SGDLS and CDR2 is YYNGEE. V shed 0 bases and J 0 bases; nucleotides not matched to a gene: 4. The CDR3 length is 16 residues. The CDR3 coding sequence is TGTGCCAGCAGCGTAGCTACAGGGGCTAGCACAGATACGCAGTATTTT. Translated, it gives CASSVATGASTDTQYF.

This sequence joins TRBV19 and TRBJ2-3, with 8 bases lining up with TRBD2. Unmatched junction bases numbered 14, after V lost 4 bases and J lost 2 bases. The CDR3 loop spans 18 amino acids. Germline V gene lookup returns CDR1 LNHDA and CDR2 SQIVND (reference sequence). CDR3 in amino acids: CASSRGWWRGEPTDTQYF. Written as DNA, the CDR3 is TGTGCCAGTAGTAGGGGATGGTGGCGGGGGGAGCCCACAGATACGCAGTATTTT.

This chain joins TRBV5-1 and TRBJ2-3; possibly TRBD1 for D (8 bases). V lost 3 bases, J lost 3 bases, and 14 bases lay in between. The CDR3 runs 15 residues. Germline V gives CDR1 SGHRS, CDR2 YFSETQ. CDR3 sequence reads: CASSSTGGGTDTQYF. For the CDR3, the DNA is TGCGCCAGCAGCTCTACAGGGGGAGGGACAGATACGCAGTATTTT.

This clone was recorded only once. The V gene is TRBV7-3, the J gene TRBJ2-3; the match to TRBD2 covers 8 bases. The length of the CDR3 is 16 residues. Losses at the gene ends were 1 base for V and 6 bases for J; bases not matched to a gene: 9. Germline V gene data show CDR1 as SGHTA and CDR2 as FQGTGA. The CDR3 loop reads CASSLNAGGRYDTQYF. Here the CDR3 DNA reads TGTGCCAGCAGCTTAAATGCGGGGGGTCGATATGATACGCAGTATTTT.

The CDR3 loop is CASSLVLDVTSTDTQYF. DNA for the CDR3: TGTGCCAGCAGCTTAGTATTAGACGTGACTAGCACAGATACGCAGTATTTT. V usage is TRBV7-2 and J usage is TRBJ2-3, with D unclear. The germline V gene encodes CDR1 SGHTA and CDR2 FQGNSA. Trimming removed 1 base at V and 0 bases at J, with 14 bases between. The CDR3 totals 17 residues.

This clone was seen a single time. The chain employs TRBV6-1 and TRBJ2-3, with 7 bases identical to TRBD1. In germline, CDR1 is MNHNS, CDR2 SASEGT. This CDR3 comprises 13 residues. The junction had 6 bases not matched to a gene; V was cut back by 1 base and J by 11 bases. The CDR3 DNA sequence: TGTGCCAGCAGTGAAGGGCCCCGACAGGGGCAGTATTTT. It yields the protein CASSEGPRQGQYF.

The gene calls are TRBV1 and TRBJ2-7; TRBD2 is taken as the D call from the table, unchecked against the DNA. TRBV1 is described as a pseudogene. The length of the CDR3 is 15 residues. The chain's CDR3 is CTSKSSSGDRYEQYF. The CDR3 DNA follows: TGCACCAGCAAATCATCTAGCGGGGACCGCTACGAGCAGTACTTC.

The V gene is TRBV5-4, the J gene TRBJ2-7; possibly TRBD1 for D (6 bases). V dropped 2 bases and J dropped 5 bases, with 17 bases sitting between them. This CDR3 spans 15 amino acids. Germline lookup yields CDR1 SGHNT and CDR2 YYREEE (reference sequence). This CDR3 reads CASSLGAGTYHEQYF. CDR3 DNA sequence: TGTGCCAGCAGCTTAGGGGCCGGGACATATCACGAGCAGTACTTC.

The chain recombines TRBV9 with TRBJ2-5, with a tentative D call TRBD2 (5 bases). The CDR3 consists of 17 residues. In germline, CDR1 is SGDLS, CDR2 YYNGEE. V gave up 4 bases and J gave up 1 base, with 20 bases separating them. The CDR3 loop is CASSSTLLGWGQETQYF. The CDR3 coding sequence is TGTGCCAGCAGCTCGACGCTACTAGGATGGGGCCAAGAGACCCAGTACTTC.

The chain couples TRBV3-1 (or the pseudogene TRBV3-2) to TRBJ1-2; a weak D match, TRBD1 (6 bases). This CDR3 has 15 residues. Trimming cost V 3 bases and J 8 bases, with 19 bases left between them. Germline-derived CDR1 and CDR2 are LGHDT and YNNKEL (reference sequence). The CDR3 region is CASSHATRGGRGYTF. In DNA form, the CDR3 reads TGTGCCAGCAGCCATGCGACGAGGGGGGGCCGGGGCTACACCTTC.

The chain carries TRBV9 and TRBJ1-6; TRBD1 aligns across 10 bases. This CDR3 has 16 residues. V shed 3 bases, J shed 4 bases, and the junction held 4 bases outside the gene matches. Germline lookup yields CDR1 SGDLS and CDR2 YYNGEE. CDR3 in amino acids: CASSAGQGGYNSPLHF. The CDR3 nucleotides read TGTGCCAGCAGCGCCGGACAGGGGGGGTATAATTCACCCCTCCACTTT.

CDR3 in DNA: TGTGCCAGCAACACAGGGCCGAACACTGAAGCTTTCTTT. It yields the protein CASNTGPNTEAFF. The gene calls are TRBV12-3 or TRBV12-4 and TRBJ1-1, with D possibly matching TRBD1 (6 bases). Trimming removed 7 bases from V and 1 base from J, with 10 bases in between. The CDR3 totals 13 residues.

J is TRBJ2-5 and V is TRBV5-6; 11 nucleotides align to TRBD2. The trim removed 4 bases at V and 5 bases at J, leaving 10 bases unmatched. This CDR3 contains 16 residues. The germline V gene encodes CDR1 SGHDT and CDR2 YYEEEE. Written as DNA, the CDR3 is TGTGCCAGCAGCCTAGTACTAGCGGGGGTAGGTGAGACCCAGTACTTC. Translation gives CASSLVLAGVGETQYF.

This clone showed up just once. The chain links TRBV5-1 to TRBJ1-1, with 11 bases matching TRBD1. The CDR3 spans 16 residues. Germline V gene lookup returns CDR1 SGHRS and CDR2 YFSETQ. J gave up 3 bases and V 4 bases, and 8 bases lay outside the gene matches. The CDR3 region has the DNA TGCGCCAGCAGCCCACGGACAGGGGGCGCGGACACTGAAGCTTTCTTT. It is translated as CASSPRTGGADTEAFF.